This TCR beta chain was sequenced during a study of Ad26.COV2.S vaccination and SARS-CoV-2 variants. Study as a whole: Administration of Ad26.COV2.S was intramuscular, either once or twice 56 days apart.

The data were produced by immunoSEQ multiplex PCR, yet TCRdb's version contains in-frame clones alone and is incomplete. In the table there are about 390,000 clones, about nine tenths of which are singletons. The sample's treatment: around 19 received Ad26.COV2.S at low or high dose, single or two shots; several received placebo; per-sample allocation not given. All samples were drawn on day 63, counting from the first vaccine or placebo injection. The starting material was peripheral blood, obtained in a trial of Ad26.COV2.S vaccine versus placebo. The origin of this receptor is a person between 18 and 65 years old who received the Ad26.COV2.S COVID-19 vaccine or a placebo.

The CDR3 DNA reads TGTGCCAGCAGTGGACTGGAGAATTACTACAATGAGCAGTTCTTC. Amino acids: CASSGLENYYNEQFF. The chain combines TRBV7-8 with TRBJ2-1; perhaps TRBD2 as D (5 bases). V gave up 6 bases and J gave up 3 bases, with 15 bases separating them. The CDR3 length is 15 residues. CDR1 is SGHVS, CDR2 FQNEAQ, per germline.